This T cell receptor beta chain derives from a study of cytomegalovirus exposure and HLA in healthy donors. Overall study results and limits: Researchers reported in a later analysis that common viral pathogens appeared linked to several top clusters. A likely sequencing artifact accounted for one observed cluster of highly shared sequence variants.

The PCR used 60 Vbeta and 13 Jbeta primers. Sequencing used immunoSEQ multiplex PCR; TCRdb keeps in-frame clones, though not all of them. The sample holds some 130,000 clones. V lost 3 bases to trimming and J lost 4 bases, with 21 bases between them. CDR1 LNHDA and CDR2 SQIVND come from the germline V gene (reference sequence). This CDR3 comprises 17 residues. As regards this clone: The antigen is unknown.

Input material: PBMCs. This receptor was taken from a man between 18 and 35 years old in good health and CMV-seronegative. This sequence joins TRBV19 and TRBJ1-2; D possibly corresponds to TRBD1 (5 bases). The CDR3 region is CASSIARVAGPGYGYTF. The CDR3 DNA reads TGTGCCAGTAGTATTGCTCGTGTGGCAGGGCCAGGCTATGGCTACACCTTC.